The 2 T cell receptor beta chains below were found in one sample sequenced in a study of T cells in localized non-small cell lung cancer. The method was immunoSEQ multiplex PCR; TCRdb's version includes in-frame clones alone and lacks a portion of them. This sample has some 50,000 clones, with approximately 86% found just once. The sequencing here drew on PBMCs, taken before any cancer treatment. These receptors originate from a female donor with stage II lung adenocarcinoma.

This sequence joins TRBV7-9 and TRBJ1-2; 7 nucleotides agree with TRBD1. This CDR3 has 14 residues. V gave up 1 base and J gave up 4 bases; unmatched junction bases: 3. From germline, CDR1 is SEHNR and CDR2 FQNEAQ (reference sequence). The CDR3 region is CASSLEGGPYGYTF. For the CDR3, the DNA is TGTGCCAGCAGCTTAGAAGGGGGCCCCTATGGCTACACCTTC.

This chain uses TRBV5-4 with TRBJ1-1, with D unresolved. CDR1 and CDR2 from the germline V gene are SGHNT and YYREEE (reference sequence). The CDR3 length is 12 residues. With 4 bases removed from V and 3 bases from J, the gap between germline ends came to 7 bases. The CDR3 DNA reads TGTGCCAGCAGCCCTCGGGACACTGAAGCTTTCTTT. Protein: CASSPRDTEAFF.